Sequencing of this T cell receptor (beta chain) was carried out in a study of cytomegalovirus exposure and HLA in healthy donors. Only in-frame clones appear in the TCRdb table, and some are missing; sequencing was by immunoSEQ multiplex PCR. Among fewer than 65,000 clones listed, 85% to 90% were seen once. The CDR3 contains 14 residues. Germline V gives CDR1 LNHDA, CDR2 SQIVND (reference sequence). The V end lost 5 bases, the J end lost 1 base, and 11 bases lay between the germline ends. The V gene is TRBV19, the J gene TRBJ1-1, with D possibly matching TRBD1 (6 bases). This TCR derives from a woman in her late teens or twenties in good health and CMV-seronegative. Sequenced material: PBMCs. The CDR3 sequence is CASSFTGWNTEAFF. CDR3 bases: TGTGCCAGTAGTTTCACAGGGTGGAACACTGAAGCTTTCTTT.